This TCR beta chain was captured by sequencing in a study of tissue T cells after allogeneic stem cell transplantation. The study's findings and limits: TCR repertoires tracked anatomic similarity, regardless of disease or transplant status.

This clone is labeled medium-sized. Its antigen is not identified. Assay used: immunoSEQ multiplex PCR; TCRdb lists only in-frame clones, some missing. The sample has about 5,200 clones, roughly three quarters seen once. This CDR3 region has 14 residues. The origin of this receptor is a female donor aged 60 or older with lung cancer. The sequencing here drew on tissue from the colon, taken at autopsy. This chain joins TRBV21-1 and TRBJ1-5. TRBV21-1 is designated a pseudogene. CDR3 DNA sequence: TGTGCCAGCAGCAGGGGAGATTTCAATCAGCCCCAGCATTTT. Its protein is CASSRGDFNQPQHF.